This T cell receptor beta chain came from a study of Graves' ophthalmopathy and Graves' hyperthyroidism (dated by TCRdb to 2017 to 2018). Background on the whole study: Peripheral blood was collected before any treatment was given, at the time of initial diagnosis. TCR beta repertoire signatures were used to distinguish Graves' ophthalmopathy from Graves' hyperthyroidism and to predict progression to ophthalmopathy. In total, 135 blood samples were TCR-sequenced: some 43 ophthalmopathy, approximately 80 hyperthyroidism and some 17 hyperthyroidism-to-ophthalmopathy patients. A discovery set of about a hundred patients (43 ophthalmopathy, 60 or so stable hyperthyroidism) was enrolled to explore V-J signatures distinguishing ophthalmopathy from hyperthyroidism. For independent validation, a separate cohort was made up of 18 to 20 hyperthyroidism patients plus 17 patients who later progressed from hyperthyroidism to ophthalmopathy. In roughly 6 hyperthyroidism patients, the T-cell repertoires found in thyroid tissue were compared with those found in blood. Following sample collection, hyperthyroidism patients were given methimazole at a starting dose of 30 mg daily, and ophthalmopathy patients were given high-dose intravenous methylprednisolone. For training and testing, the approximately 97 patients in the discovery cohort were randomly divided in a 7:3 ratio.

In the germline V gene, CDR1 corresponds to MNHNS and CDR2 to SASEGT. Here V drops 1 base and J drops 9 bases, and the junction holds 10 bases not matched to any gene. The CDR3 has 15 amino acids, counting the end cysteine and phenylalanine. The sequence is cut down to CDR3 DNA, 45 bases in frame from base 1. Hyperthyroidism was considered stable if no progression to ophthalmopathy occurred within 18 months of follow-up. The hyperthyroidism patients were 18 to 65 years old and newly diagnosed, with a disease duration of less than 2 months. Patients with other autoimmune diseases, uncontrolled infections, pregnancy or lactation were excluded. Clinical symptoms, serum thyroxine, TRAb, thyroid ultrasound and orbital computed tomography formed the basis of the diagnosis. Ficoll-Paque density gradient centrifugation was used to isolate PBMCs from 8.5 to 10 ml of fresh peripheral blood. Total RNA was extracted with Trizol reagent and quality-checked on an Agilent 2100 Bioanalyzer.

TCR beta CDR3 regions were amplified from RNA transcripts for repertoire sequencing. The first round of RT-PCR was done with HTBI primers and the Qiagen OneStep RT-PCR kit, and was followed by a second round of multiplex PCR, then size selection and purification. The libraries underwent paired-end sequencing with 100 bp reads on an Illumina HiSeq2000. The authors processed their data as follows. SOAPnuke was used to process the reads, removing any read that contained adapters or uncalled bases, had a mean Phred below 15, or lacked an exact match to the constant primer or identifier. High-quality paired reads were merged with COPE v1.2.5. Clonotypes were defined as unique nucleotide sequences and were aligned to IMGT TRB V, D and J references using MiTCR v1.1. Only V-J combinations with frequency above 0.0001 were analysed, covering over 99% of repertoires. A TCR clonal expansion and chaos score per V-J combination was defined as the ratio of F50 clonal expansion to chaos observed in the TCRdist matrix. Welch's t-statistics and random forest were used to reduce features to about a dozen V-J combinations, which were fed into a naive Bayes classifier. The similarity between thyroid and blood repertoires was quantified using the Morisita-Horn index. In TCRdb, the public reads were trimmed at Q25 with fastp and aligned with MiXCR, with productive beta chains retained. Entries are consolidated by CDR3 protein sequence, retaining the most common genes and DNA. These V and J calls originate from TCRdb's pipeline instead of the authors' own analysis. The table for this sample lists about 420,000 distinct CDR3 sequences; under 25% of them were counted only once. The ten largest account for approximately 3% of the sample.

Study-wide conclusions, independent of this receptor: In validation, the model predicted ophthalmopathy progression with 70.59% sensitivity and 72.22% specificity; 12 predicted patients were CT-confirmed with GO in a median of around 6 months. The 13-signature model separated ophthalmopathy from stable hyperthyroidism with approximately 88% sensitivity and 81.08% specificity in cross-validation, and 80%/75% in the test set. Among expanded thyroid clonotypes with frequency above 0.001, most also showed up in blood, which suggests that blood repertoires may reflect the thyroid immune response. No statistical method was used to predetermine the sample size, and group allocation was not hidden from the investigators.

This clonotype was detected ten times or more. Which antigen it targets is not known. No base qualities exist here, and no much larger clone lies one base off it. Sequencing was done on a sample of peripheral blood. The chain links TRBV6-1 with TRBJ2-5, and 8 bases in between align with TRBD2. The TCR was taken from a young woman with stable Graves' hyperthyroidism. Donor details come from another sample of the same person, matched by shared clones. In nucleotides, the sequence is TGTGCCAGCAGTGAAGAGGCTAGCGGGTCCCTTTCCCAGTACTTC. Its protein product is CASSEEASGSLSQYF.